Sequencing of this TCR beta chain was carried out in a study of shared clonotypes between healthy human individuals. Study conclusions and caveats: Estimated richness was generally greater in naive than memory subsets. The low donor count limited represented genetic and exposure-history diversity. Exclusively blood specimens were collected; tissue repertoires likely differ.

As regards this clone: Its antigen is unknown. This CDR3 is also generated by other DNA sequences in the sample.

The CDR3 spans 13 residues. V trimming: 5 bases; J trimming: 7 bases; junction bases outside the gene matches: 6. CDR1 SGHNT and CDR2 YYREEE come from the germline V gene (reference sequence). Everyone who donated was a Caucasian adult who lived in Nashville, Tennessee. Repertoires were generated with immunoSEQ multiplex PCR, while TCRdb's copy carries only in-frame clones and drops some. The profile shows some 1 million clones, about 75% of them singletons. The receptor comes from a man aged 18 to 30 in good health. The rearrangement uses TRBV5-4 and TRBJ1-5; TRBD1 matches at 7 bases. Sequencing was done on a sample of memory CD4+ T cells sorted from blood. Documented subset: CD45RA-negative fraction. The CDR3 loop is CASSRDRGQPQHF. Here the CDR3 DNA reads TGTGCCAGCAGTCGGGACAGAGGACAGCCCCAGCATTTT. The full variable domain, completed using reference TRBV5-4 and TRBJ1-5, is ETGVTQSPTHLIKTRGQQVTLRCSSQSGHNTVSWYQQALGQGPQFIFQYYREEENGRGNFPPRFSGLQFPNYSSELNVNALELDDSALYLCASSRDRGQPQHFGDGTRLSIL.